The entry below describes one TCR beta chain. This specimen belongs to a study of blood T cell repertoires in COVID-19. The CDR3 contains 16 residues. Germline loops: CDR1 SGDLS, CDR2 YYNGEE. Trimming removed 1 base from V and 6 bases from J; junction bases left unmatched: 9. TCRdb keeps only in-frame clones here, not all; method: immunoSEQ multiplex PCR. The table has 65,000 to 75,000 clones, roughly nine tenths seen once. Input material: peripheral blood. The receptor was isolated from a woman aged 50 to 65 with active COVID-19. The chain has TRBV9 and TRBJ2-3; 9 nucleotides line up with TRBD2. The CDR3 DNA reads TGTGCCAGCAGCGTACGCCCCCAGCGGGAGGCGGATACGCAGTATTTT. The encoded protein is CASSVRPQREADTQYF.